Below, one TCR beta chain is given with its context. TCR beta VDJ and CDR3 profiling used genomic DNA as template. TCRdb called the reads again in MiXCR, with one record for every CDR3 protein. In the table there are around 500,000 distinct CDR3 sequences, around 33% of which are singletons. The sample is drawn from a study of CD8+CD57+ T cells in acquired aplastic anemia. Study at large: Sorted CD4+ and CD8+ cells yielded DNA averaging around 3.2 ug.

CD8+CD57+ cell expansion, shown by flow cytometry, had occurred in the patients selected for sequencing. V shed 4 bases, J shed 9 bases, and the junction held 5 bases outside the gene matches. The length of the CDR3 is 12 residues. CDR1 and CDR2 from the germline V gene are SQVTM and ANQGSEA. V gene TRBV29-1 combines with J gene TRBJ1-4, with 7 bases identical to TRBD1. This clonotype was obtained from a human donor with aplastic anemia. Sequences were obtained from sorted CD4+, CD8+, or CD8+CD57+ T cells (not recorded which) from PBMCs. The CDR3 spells CSVATGSKKLFF. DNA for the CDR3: TGCAGCGTTGCGACAGGGAGTAAAAAACTGTTTTTT. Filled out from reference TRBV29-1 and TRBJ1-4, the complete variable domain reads SAVISQKPSRDICQRGTSLTIQCQVDSQVTMMFWYRQQPGQSLTLIATANQGSEATYESGFVIDKFPISRPNLTFSTLTVSNMSPEDSSIYLCSVATGSKKLFFGSGTQLSVL.